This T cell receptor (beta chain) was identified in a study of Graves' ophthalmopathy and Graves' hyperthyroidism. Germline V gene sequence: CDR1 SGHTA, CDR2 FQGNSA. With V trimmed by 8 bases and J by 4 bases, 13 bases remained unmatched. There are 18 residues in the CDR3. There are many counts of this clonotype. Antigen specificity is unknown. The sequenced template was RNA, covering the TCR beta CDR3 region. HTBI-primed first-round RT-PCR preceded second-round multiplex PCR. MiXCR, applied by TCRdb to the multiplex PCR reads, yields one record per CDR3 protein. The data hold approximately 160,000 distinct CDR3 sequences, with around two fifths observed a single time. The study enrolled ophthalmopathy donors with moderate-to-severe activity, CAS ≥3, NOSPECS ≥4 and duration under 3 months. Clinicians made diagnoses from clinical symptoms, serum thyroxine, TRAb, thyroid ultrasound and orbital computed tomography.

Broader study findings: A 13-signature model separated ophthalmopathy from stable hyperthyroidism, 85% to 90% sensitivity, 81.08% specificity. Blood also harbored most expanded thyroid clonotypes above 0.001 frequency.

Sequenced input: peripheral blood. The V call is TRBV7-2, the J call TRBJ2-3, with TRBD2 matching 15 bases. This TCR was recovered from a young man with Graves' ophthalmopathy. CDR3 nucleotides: TGTGCCAGCGGTTTAGGGGGACTAGCGGGAGGCCCTTCAGATACGCAGTATTTT. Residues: CASGLGGLAGGPSDTQYF.